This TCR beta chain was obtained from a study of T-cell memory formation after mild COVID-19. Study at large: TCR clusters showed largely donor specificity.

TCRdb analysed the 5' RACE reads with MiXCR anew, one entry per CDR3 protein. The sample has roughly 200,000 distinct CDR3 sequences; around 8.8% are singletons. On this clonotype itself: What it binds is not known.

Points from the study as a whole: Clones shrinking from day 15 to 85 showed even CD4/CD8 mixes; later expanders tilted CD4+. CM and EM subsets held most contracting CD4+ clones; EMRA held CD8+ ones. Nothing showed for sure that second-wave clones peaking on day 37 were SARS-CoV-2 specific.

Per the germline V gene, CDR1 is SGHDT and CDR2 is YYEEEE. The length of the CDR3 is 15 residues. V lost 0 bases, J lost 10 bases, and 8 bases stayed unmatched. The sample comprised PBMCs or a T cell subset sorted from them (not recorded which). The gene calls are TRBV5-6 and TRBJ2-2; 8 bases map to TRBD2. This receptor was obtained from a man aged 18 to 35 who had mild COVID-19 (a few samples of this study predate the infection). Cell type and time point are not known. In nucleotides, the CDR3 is TGTGCCAGCAGCTTGGTTACGGGGGGGCGAAAGGAGCTGTTTTTT. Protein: CASSLVTGGRKELFF. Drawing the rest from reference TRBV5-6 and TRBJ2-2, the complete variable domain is DAGVTQSPTHLIKTRGQQVTLRCSPKSGHDTVSWYQQALGQGPQFIFQYYEEEERQRGNFPDRFSGHQFPNYSSELNVNALLLGDSALYLCASSLVTGGRKELFFGEGSRLTVL.